This is a list of T cell receptor beta chains from one sample in a study of cytomegalovirus exposure and HLA in healthy donors. Measured with immunoSEQ multiplex PCR; TCRdb has only the in-frame clones, and not every one. Its table records fewer than 45,000 clones. The source material was PBMCs. Receptors originate from a woman in her twenties or thirties in good health and CMV-seronegative. Each CDR3 is given with its conserved first and last residue. D genes are given only for firm matches.

j_call d_call v_call cdr3_nt cdr3_aa
TRBJ1-1 - TRBV6-1 TGTGCCAGCAGTGAAATGCCGGGTTTGGACACTGAAGCTTTCTTT CASSEMPGLDTEAFF
TRBJ1-3 TRBD1 TRBV4-1 TGCGCCAGCAGCCAAGGGGTGACAGGGGTGTTATCTGGAAACACCATATATTTT CASSQGVTGVLSGNTIYF
TRBJ2-1 TRBD1 TRBV5-1 TGCGCCAGCAGCATCCACAGGGGTGACAATGAGCAGTTCTTC CASSIHRGDNEQFF
TRBJ2-5 - TRBV7-3 TGTGCCAGCAGCTTATACGGTGCCGCACAAGAGACCCAGTACTTC CASSLYGAAQETQYF
TRBJ1-6 - TRBV18 TGTGCCAGCTCGAGAGAGGGGGGGGATTCACCCCTCCACTTT CASSREGGDSPLHF
TRBJ2-2 - TRBV5-1 TGCGCCAGCAGCTTGGTAGGGGGAACCGGGGAGCTGTTTTTT CASSLVGGTGELFF
TRBJ2-2 - TRBV9 TGTGCCAGCAGCTCGGGCGGCAGGGCGACCGGGGAGCTGTTTTTT CASSSGGRATGELFF
TRBJ1-4 - TRBV2 TGTGCCAGCACTGACCTTAGAGGGCGATCGAAAAAACTGTTTTTT CASTDLRGRSKKLFF
TRBJ1-2 - TRBV19 TGTGCCAGTAGTAGTGGGGGCCCCCTAGGCTACACCTTC CASSSGGPLGYTF
TRBJ2-3 - TRBV6-5 TGTGCCAGCAGTTATAGAACCGACACAGATACGCAGTATTTT CASSYRTDTDTQYF
TRBJ1-1 - TRBV29-1 TGCAGCGTTGCAGGATTATTGAACACTGAAGCTTTCTTT CSVAGLLNTEAFF
TRBJ2-7 - TRBV29-1 TGCAGCGTTGAAAATCGACTAACTTACGAGCAGTACTTC CSVENRLTYEQYF
TRBJ1-4 - TRBV9 TGTGCCAGCAGCCCAAATGAAGGGGTTGCAACTAATGAAAAACTGTTTTTT CASSPNEGVATNEKLFF
TRBJ2-7 - TRBV7-9 TGTGCCAGCAGCCCAAGATTGTGGGGCTCCCAACCCTACGAGCAGTACTTC CASSPRLWGSQPYEQYF
TRBJ1-2 - TRBV10-3 TGTGCCATCAGTGAGTCGGCCTACTATGGCTACACCTTC CAISESAYYGYTF